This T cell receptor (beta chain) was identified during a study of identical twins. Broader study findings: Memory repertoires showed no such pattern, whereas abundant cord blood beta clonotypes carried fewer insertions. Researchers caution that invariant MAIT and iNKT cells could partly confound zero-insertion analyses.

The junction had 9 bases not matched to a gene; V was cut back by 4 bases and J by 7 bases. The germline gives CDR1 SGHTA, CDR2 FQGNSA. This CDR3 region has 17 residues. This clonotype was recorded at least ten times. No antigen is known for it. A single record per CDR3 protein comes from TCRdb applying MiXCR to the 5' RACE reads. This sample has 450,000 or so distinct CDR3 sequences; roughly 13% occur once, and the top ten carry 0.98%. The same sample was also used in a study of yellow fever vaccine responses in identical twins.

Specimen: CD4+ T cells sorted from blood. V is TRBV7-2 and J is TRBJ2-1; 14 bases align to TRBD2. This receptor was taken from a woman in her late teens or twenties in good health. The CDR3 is CASSSSPGTSGSNEQFF. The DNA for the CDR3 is TGTGCCAGCAGCTCCTCTCCCGGGACTAGCGGGAGTAATGAGCAGTTCTTC.